These 26 T cell receptor beta chains originate from one sample sequenced in a study of T cell clones after liver transplantation (dated by TCRdb to the late 2010s). The time point label here, explained by the study, means: pre-transplant. Library prep was done by the immunoSEQ multiplex PCR assay. The table was pulled from immuneACCESS by TCRdb, which kept in-frame rearrangements only. Such tables lose some clones; where checked, under half of the loss comes from unresolved V genes, and the rest has no known cause. The sample table records tens of thousands of clones; under 95% of these occur just once. The top ten clones comprise approximately 2.5% of the sample. Specimen: CD4+ T cells from blood, collected before liver transplant. These receptors were collected from a human donor who received a liver transplant.

The CDR3 coding sequence is TGTGCCAGCAGCTTAGCGTACGGGGGCGAGCAGTACTTC. As protein: CASSLAYGGEQYF. The genes are TRBV7-2 and TRBJ2-7, with D perhaps TRBD2 (6 bases). This CDR3 comprises 13 residues. CDR1 and CDR2 (germline): SGHTA, FQGNSA. With 0 bases removed from V and 6 bases from J, the gap between germline ends came to 9 bases.

The sample holds a few counts of this clone. The gene calls are TRBV27 and TRBJ2-5; 8 bases fit TRBD1. The length of the CDR3 is 15 residues. Trimming cost V 6 bases and J 4 bases; bases outside gene matches: 10. In germline, CDR1 is MNHEY, CDR2 SMNVEV (reference sequence). The CDR3 sequence is CASSPPGQVGETQYF. As DNA, the CDR3 is TGTGCCAGCAGCCCACCGGGACAGGTGGGAGAGACCCAGTACTTC.

Worth noting for this clone: This sample also contains other DNA sequences that code for the same CDR3. The rearrangement links TRBV5-6 to TRBJ2-2; D ambiguous. The V gene's germline CDR1 is SGHDT and CDR2 YYEEEE. V was shortened by 0 bases and J by 5 bases, with 5 bases between the two germline ends. This CDR3 contains 13 residues. CDR3 region: CASSLVTTGELFF. CDR3 nucleotides: TGTGCCAGCAGCTTGGTGACGACCGGGGAGCTGTTTTTT.

This clone was picked up a small number of times. The chain uses TRBV5-8 and TRBJ1-4; D perhaps matches TRBD1 (5 bases). The CDR3 runs 14 residues. Germline values: CDR1 SGHTS, CDR2 YDEGEE. Trimming stripped 1 base from V and 4 bases from J, with 8 bases between. The CDR3 sequence is CASSLQGFNEKLFF. The CDR3 DNA is TGTGCCAGCAGCTTGCAGGGATTTAATGAAAAACTGTTTTTT.

This clone has a handful of counts. V usage is TRBV5-1 and J usage is TRBJ2-7, with 10 positions matching TRBD1. The junction had 9 bases not matched to a gene; V was cut back by 0 bases and J by 6 bases. Germline CDR1 and CDR2: SGHRS and YFSETQ. The CDR3 runs to 16 residues. CDR3 in amino acids: CASSLDGDRGLSEQYF. In DNA form, the CDR3 reads TGCGCCAGCAGCTTGGATGGGGACAGGGGCCTATCCGAGCAGTACTTC.

This chain links TRBV7-8 with TRBJ1-2, with 11 bases identical to TRBD1. The germline V gene encodes CDR1 SGHVS and CDR2 FQNEAQ. The V segment lost 1 base and the J segment 8 bases; nucleotides outside the gene matches: 12. The CDR3 runs to 17 residues. CDR3 loop: CASSLVTRTGGARGYTF. The DNA of the CDR3 is TGTGCCAGCAGCTTAGTAACCCGGACAGGGGGCGCGAGGGGCTACACCTTC.

The chain is built from TRBV19 and TRBJ2-5, with 7 bases matching TRBD1. This CDR3 is 14 amino acids long. The V gene end was trimmed by 3 bases and the J gene end by 4 bases; junction bases not matched to a gene: 5. Germline V gives CDR1 LNHDA, CDR2 SQIVND (reference sequence). CDR3 loop: CASSMGQTIETQYF. The CDR3 bases are TGTGCCAGTAGTATGGGACAGACTATAGAGACCCAGTACTTC.

A single count supports this clone. CDR3 sequence reads: CAISERDGYGYTF. CDR3 coding DNA: TGTGCCATCAGTGAGCGGGACGGCTATGGCTACACCTTC. The rearrangement links TRBV10-3 to TRBJ1-2; possible D gene TRBD1, 5 bases. The germline CDR1 and CDR2 sequences are ENHRY and SYGVKD. The V and J ends lost 2 bases and 4 bases respectively, with 8 bases between them. The CDR3 spans 13 residues.

The J gene is TRBJ2-3, the V gene TRBV29-1; D is ambiguous. V gave up 2 bases and J gave up 6 bases, with 9 bases separating them. This CDR3 has 12 residues. Germline CDR1 reads SQVTM; CDR2 reads ANQGSEA. CDR3 protein: CSVESGQDTQYF. CDR3 sequence (DNA): TGCAGCGTTGAATCGGGTCAGGATACGCAGTATTTT.

This clone occurred a few times. For the CDR3, the DNA is TGTGCCAGCAGTTTCCAAGGAGCAAAGATGAACACTGAAGCTTTCTTT. The encoded protein is CASSFQGAKMNTEAFF. The chain carries TRBV27 and TRBJ1-1; D call uncertain. Looked up from germline, CDR1 is MNHEY and CDR2 is SMNVEV (reference sequence). The CDR3 is 16 amino acids. V lost 3 bases to trimming and J lost 0 bases, with 14 bases between them.

The V gene is TRBV7-2, the J gene TRBJ2-7; no clear D. CDR3 size: 14 residues. V gave up 5 bases and J gave up 0 bases, with 11 bases separating them. The germline CDR1 and CDR2 sequences are SGHTA and FQGNSA. CDR3 sequence: CASSPRLSSYEQYF. The CDR3 region has the DNA TGTGCCAGCAGCCCCCGACTCAGCTCCTACGAGCAGTACTTC.

The chain combines TRBV7-2 with TRBJ1-3; maybe TRBD1 (5 bases). From germline, CDR1 is SGHTA and CDR2 FQGNSA. CDR3 length equals 17 residues. Trimming took 3 bases from V and 0 from J, leaving 15 bases between them. CDR3 region: CASSFRDPLFSGNTIYF. CDR3 DNA sequence: TGTGCCAGCAGCTTCCGGGACCCACTCTTCTCTGGAAACACCATATATTTT.

CDR3 nucleotides: TGTGCCAGCAGCTTGGGCACCGGGACGTCACATGGCTACACCTTC. Protein product: CASSLGTGTSHGYTF. The chain has TRBV5-6 and TRBJ1-2; possibly TRBD1 for D (5 bases). Germline V lookup: CDR1 SGHDT, CDR2 YYEEEE. Between the trimmed V and J ends, which lost 0 bases and 6 bases, there was a span of 15 bases. The CDR3 sequence is 15 residues long.

V and J are TRBV28 and TRBJ2-1; D remains ambiguous. This CDR3 comprises 12 residues. V lost 5 bases, J lost 8 bases, and 10 bases lay in between. Germline CDR1 is MDHEN and CDR2 is SYDVKM. The CDR3 nucleotides read TGTGCCAGCAGTCCCCTTACGCATGAGCAGTTCTTC. It translates to CASSPLTHEQFF.

The rearrangement uses TRBV30 and TRBJ1-2; 7 bases map to TRBD1. The V segment lost 5 bases and the J segment 8 bases; nucleotides outside the gene matches: 8. CDR1 is GTSNPN, CDR2 SVGIG, per germline (reference sequence). This CDR3 spans 12 amino acids. The CDR3 DNA sequence: TGTGCCTGGCAACAGGGGAGAGGCGGCTACACCTTC. The encoded protein is CAWQQGRGGYTF.

The V and J genes are TRBV11-3 and TRBJ2-7, with 7 nucleotides matching TRBD2. The trim removed 5 bases at V and 6 bases at J, leaving 10 bases unmatched. Germline CDR1 SGHNT, CDR2 YENEEA. The CDR3 extends over 14 amino acids. This CDR3 reads CASSETREPGEQYF. The CDR3 DNA is TGTGCCAGCAGCGAGACGCGGGAGCCCGGCGAGCAGTACTTC.

This chain links TRBV7-2 with TRBJ1-5; D remains ambiguous. Germline V lookup: CDR1 SGHTA, CDR2 FQGNSA. Trimming took 1 base from V and 4 from J, leaving 11 bases between them. This CDR3 has 15 amino acids. CDR3: CASSLVGSHNQPQHF. The DNA for the CDR3 is TGTGCCAGCAGCTTAGTAGGCAGCCATAATCAGCCCCAGCATTTT. The complete variable domain, with remaining parts taken from reference TRBV7-2 and TRBJ1-5, reads GAGVSQSPSNKVTEKGKDVELRCDPISGHTALYWYRQSLGQGLEFLIYFQGNSAPDKSGLPSDRFSAERTGGSVSTLTIQRTQQEDSAVYLCASSLVGSHNQPQHFGDGTRLSIL.

V usage is TRBV7-3 and J usage is TRBJ2-2; maybe TRBD2 (6 bases). The CDR3 has 16 amino acids. CDR1 and CDR2 from the germline V gene are SGHTA and FQGTGA. V was pared by 1 base and J by 1 base, with 10 bases between. CDR3 amino acids: CASSLNAAGNTGELFF. The CDR3 nucleotides are TGTGCCAGCAGCTTAAATGCAGCGGGGAACACCGGGGAGCTGTTTTTT.

This chain links TRBV11-2 with TRBJ2-3; D is uncertain. From germline, CDR1 is SGHAT and CDR2 FQNNGV. Trimming removed 6 bases at V and 5 bases at J, with 6 bases between. This CDR3 spans 11 amino acids. The DNA of the CDR3 is TGTGCCAGCAGTTCCGGAGATACGCAGTATTTT. It translates to CASSSGDTQYF.

This clone was seen once. This chain connects TRBV19 to TRBJ2-1; 9 bases line up with TRBD2. The V gene's germline CDR1 is LNHDA and CDR2 SQIVND (reference sequence). The CDR3 totals 19 residues. With V trimmed by 10 bases and J by 6 bases, 25 bases remained unmatched. Written as DNA, the CDR3 is TGTGCCACCCGCCAAGGGGGAGAAGGGGTAGCGGGAGTCTCCAATGAGCAGTTCTTC. Its protein is CATRQGGEGVAGVSNEQFF.

This sequence joins TRBV6-1 and TRBJ1-6, with D possibly matching TRBD1 (6 bases). This CDR3 has 13 amino acids. Deletions cut 3 bases from V and 13 bases from J, with 13 bases between. The germline V gene encodes CDR1 MNHNS and CDR2 SASEGT. This chain's CDR3 is CASSEAWGAPLHF. The CDR3 DNA follows: TGTGCCAGCAGTGAGGCCTGGGGGGCTCCCCTCCACTTT.

The rearrangement joins TRBV7-2 to TRBJ2-3; D remains ambiguous. V was pared by 1 base and J by 3 bases, with 11 bases between. CDR1 is SGHTA, CDR2 FQGNSA, per germline. This CDR3 is 15 amino acids long. This CDR3 reads CASSLETLTTDTQYF. Here the CDR3 DNA reads TGTGCCAGCAGCTTAGAAACCCTCACAACAGATACGCAGTATTTT.

This clone was counted a single time. This chain links TRBV5-1 with TRBJ2-7; D remains ambiguous. The CDR3 is 13 residues long. Germline V gives CDR1 SGHRS, CDR2 YFSETQ. V lost 4 bases and J lost 2, with 10 bases in between. Here the CDR3 reads CASSAGNPYEQYF. CDR3 DNA: TGCGCCAGCAGCGCAGGTAACCCCTACGAGCAGTACTTC.

The V call is TRBV14, the J call TRBJ1-1; D remains ambiguous. Germline V lookup: CDR1 SGHDN, CDR2 FVKESK. V lost 4 bases and J lost 3, with 15 bases in between. The CDR3 is 15 residues long. CDR3 residues: CASSPLASRDTEAFF. As DNA, the CDR3 is TGTGCCAGCAGCCCTTTAGCCTCGAGGGACACTGAAGCTTTCTTT.

V gene TRBV29-1 combines with J gene TRBJ2-2; D is unresolved. Germline loops: CDR1 SQVTM, CDR2 ANQGSEA. CDR3 length: 12 residues. V was shortened by 4 bases and J by 1 base, with 4 bases between the two germline ends. The CDR3 is CSVGQNTGELFF. The DNA for the CDR3 is TGCAGCGTTGGTCAGAACACCGGGGAGCTGTTTTTT.

This chain joins TRBV6-1 and TRBJ1-2, with a possible D match to TRBD1 (5 bases). Trimming left V 0 bases short and J 1 base short, with 12 bases between. The V gene's germline CDR1 is MNHNS and CDR2 SASEGT. The CDR3 is 16 residues long. CDR3 sequence reads: CASSEALAGSNYGYTF. The CDR3 nucleotides are TGTGCCAGCAGTGAAGCTCTGGCAGGGAGTAACTATGGCTACACCTTC.